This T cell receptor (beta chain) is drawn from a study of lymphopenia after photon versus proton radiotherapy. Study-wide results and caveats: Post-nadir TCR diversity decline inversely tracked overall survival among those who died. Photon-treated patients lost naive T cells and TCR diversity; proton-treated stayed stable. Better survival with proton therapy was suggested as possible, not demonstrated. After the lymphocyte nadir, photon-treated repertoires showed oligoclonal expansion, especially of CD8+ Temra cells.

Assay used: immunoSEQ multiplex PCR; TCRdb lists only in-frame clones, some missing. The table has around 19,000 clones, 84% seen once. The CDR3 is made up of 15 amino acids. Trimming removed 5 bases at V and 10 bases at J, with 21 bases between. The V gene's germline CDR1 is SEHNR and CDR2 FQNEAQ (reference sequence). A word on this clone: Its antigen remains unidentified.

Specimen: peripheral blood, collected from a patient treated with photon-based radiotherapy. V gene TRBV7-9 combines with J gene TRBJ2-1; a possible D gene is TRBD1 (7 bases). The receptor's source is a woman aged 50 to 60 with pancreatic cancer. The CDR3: CASSARQGGLNEQFF. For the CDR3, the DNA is TGTGCCAGCAGCGCCAGACAGGGAGGTCTAAACGAGCAGTTCTTC.